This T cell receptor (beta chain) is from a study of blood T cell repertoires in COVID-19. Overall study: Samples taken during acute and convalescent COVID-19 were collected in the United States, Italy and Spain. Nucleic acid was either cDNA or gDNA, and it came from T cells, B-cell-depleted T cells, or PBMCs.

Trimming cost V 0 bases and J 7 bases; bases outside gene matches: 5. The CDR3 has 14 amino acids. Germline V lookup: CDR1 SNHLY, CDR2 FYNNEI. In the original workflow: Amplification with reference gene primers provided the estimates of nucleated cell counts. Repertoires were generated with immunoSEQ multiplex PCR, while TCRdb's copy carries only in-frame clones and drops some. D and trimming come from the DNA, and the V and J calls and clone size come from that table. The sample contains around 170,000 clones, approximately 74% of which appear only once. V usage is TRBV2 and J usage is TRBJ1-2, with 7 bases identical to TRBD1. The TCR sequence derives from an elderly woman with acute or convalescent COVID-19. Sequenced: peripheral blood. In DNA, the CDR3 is TGTGCCAGCAGTGAAGCGGGACAGAGATTTGGCTACACCTTC. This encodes CASSEAGQRFGYTF. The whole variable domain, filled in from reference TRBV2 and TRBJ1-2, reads EPEVTQTPSHQVTQMGQEVILRCVPISNHLYFYWYRQILGQKVEFLVSFYNNEISEKSEIFDDQFSVERPDGSNFTLKIRSTKLEDSAMYFCASSEAGQRFGYTFGSGTRLTVV.